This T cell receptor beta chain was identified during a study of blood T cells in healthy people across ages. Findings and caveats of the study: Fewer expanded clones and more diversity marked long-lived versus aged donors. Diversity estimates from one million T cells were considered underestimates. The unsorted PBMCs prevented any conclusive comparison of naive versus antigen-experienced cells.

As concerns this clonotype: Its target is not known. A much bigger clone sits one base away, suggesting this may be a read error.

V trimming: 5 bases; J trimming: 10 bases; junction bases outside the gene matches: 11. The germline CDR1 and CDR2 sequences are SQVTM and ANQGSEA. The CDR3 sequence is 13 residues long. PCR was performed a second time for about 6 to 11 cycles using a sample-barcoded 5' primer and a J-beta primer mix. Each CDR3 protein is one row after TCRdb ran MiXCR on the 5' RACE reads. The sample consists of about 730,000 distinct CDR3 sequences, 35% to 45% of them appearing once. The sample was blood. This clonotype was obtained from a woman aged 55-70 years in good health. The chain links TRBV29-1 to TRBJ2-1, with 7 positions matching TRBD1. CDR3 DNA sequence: TGCAGCGTTCGACGACAGGGTAGGGACGAGCAGTTCTTC. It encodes CSVRRQGRDEQFF.